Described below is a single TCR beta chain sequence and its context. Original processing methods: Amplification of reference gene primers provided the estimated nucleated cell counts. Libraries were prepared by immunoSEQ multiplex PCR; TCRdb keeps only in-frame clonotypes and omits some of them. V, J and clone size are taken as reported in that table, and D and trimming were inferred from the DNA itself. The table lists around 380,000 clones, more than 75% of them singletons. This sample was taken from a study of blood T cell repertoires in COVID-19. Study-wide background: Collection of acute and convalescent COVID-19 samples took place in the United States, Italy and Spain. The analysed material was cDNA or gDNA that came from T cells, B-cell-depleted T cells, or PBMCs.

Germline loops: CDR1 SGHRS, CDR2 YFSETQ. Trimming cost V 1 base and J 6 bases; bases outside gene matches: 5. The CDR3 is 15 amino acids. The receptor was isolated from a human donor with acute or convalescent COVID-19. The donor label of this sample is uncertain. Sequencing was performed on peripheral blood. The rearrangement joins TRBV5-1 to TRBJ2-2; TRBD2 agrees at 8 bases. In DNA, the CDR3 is TGCGCCAGCAGCTTGTGGACTAGCATCTCCGGGGAGCTGTTTTTT. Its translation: CASSLWTSISGELFF.